Below, 12 T cell receptor beta chains from the same sample are listed, as sequenced in a study of blood T cell repertoires in COVID-19. Repertoires were generated with immunoSEQ multiplex PCR, while TCRdb's copy carries only in-frame clones and drops some. In the table there are 300,000 to 450,000 clones, 80% to 90% of which are singletons. The specimen sequenced was peripheral blood. These receptors originate from a woman in her 30s with COVID-19, enrolled during active disease.

V gene TRBV5-8 combines with J gene TRBJ2-2; TRBD1 agrees at 9 bases. In germline, CDR1 is SGHTS, CDR2 YDEGEE. After removal of 3 bases from V and 8 bases from J, the junction contained 8 bases not matched to a gene. The CDR3 has 15 residues. The CDR3 DNA reads as TGTGCCAGCAGCTCCGGGACAGGGATTTTGGGGGAGCTGTTTTTT. The encoded protein is CASSSGTGILGELFF.

The chain couples TRBV6-6 to TRBJ1-4; D is possibly TRBD1 (5 bases). The CDR3 loop spans 14 amino acids. Germline V CDR1 and CDR2: MNHNY, SVGAGI (reference sequence). The V and J ends lost 5 bases and 8 bases respectively, with 15 bases between them. The CDR3 reads CASSLTQGVEKLFF. The CDR3 coding sequence is TGTGCCAGCAGTCTGACCCAGGGTGTCGAAAAACTGTTTTTT.

The chain joins TRBV9 to TRBJ2-2, with D possibly matching TRBD2 (5 bases). Trimming removed 2 bases at V and 4 bases at J, with 9 bases between. CDR3 length: 14 amino acids. Germline CDR1 reads SGDLS; CDR2 reads YYNGEE. The CDR3 loop is CASSVAGLTGELFF. In nucleotides, the CDR3 is TGTGCCAGCAGCGTCGCGGGCCTCACCGGGGAGCTGTTTTTT. Drawing the rest from reference TRBV9 and TRBJ2-2, the complete variable domain is DSGVTQTPKHLITATGQRVTLRCSPRSGDLSVYWYQQSLDQGLQFLIQYYNGEERAKGNILERFSAQQFPDLHSELNLSSLELGDSALYFCASSVAGLTGELFFGEGSRLTVL.

This clone has only a few counts. This sequence joins TRBV10-2 and TRBJ2-5; 8 nucleotides line up with TRBD1. The CDR3 has 16 amino acids. Germline CDR1 WSHSY, CDR2 SAAADI. The V and J ends lost 4 bases and 4 bases, in that order; junction bases with no gene match: 11. This CDR3 is CASSVRTGGSRETQYF. CDR3 sequence (DNA): TGCGCCAGCAGTGTAAGAACAGGGGGAAGCAGAGAGACCCAGTACTTC.

J is TRBJ2-2 and V is TRBV29-1; 7 bases fit TRBD2. Trimming at V came to 7 bases and at J to 4 bases, leaving 12 bases not matched to a gene. The CDR3 extends over 15 amino acids. Germline V gives CDR1 SQVTM, CDR2 ANQGSEA. The CDR3 DNA follows: TGCAGCGCCGCCCCCGCGGGAGTTGGCACCGGGGAGCTGTTTTTT. This codes for CSAAPAGVGTGELFF.

This chain links TRBV24-1 with TRBJ2-1; maybe TRBD2 (6 bases). CDR3 length: 13 amino acids. The germline gives CDR1 KGHDR, CDR2 SFDVKD. V gave up 8 bases and J gave up 4 bases, with 11 bases separating them. The CDR3 DNA reads as TGTGCCACCACTGTGGGGGGATACAATGAGCAGTTCTTC. Its translation: CATTVGGYNEQFF.

This chain joins TRBV19 and TRBJ1-5; D is unclear. CDR3 length: 12 residues. The germline gives CDR1 LNHDA, CDR2 SQIVND (reference sequence). The V end lost 5 bases, the J end lost 5 bases, and 7 bases lay between the germline ends. This CDR3 is CASSRLDQPQHF. Written as DNA, the CDR3 is TGTGCCAGTAGTCGACTTGATCAGCCCCAGCATTTT.

V gene TRBV7-3 combines with J gene TRBJ2-1; D is undetermined. CDR3 length: 17 residues. Germline V gene data show CDR1 as SGHTA and CDR2 as FQGTGA. V was clipped by 1 base and J by 0 bases, with 13 bases between them. The chain's CDR3 is CASSLSLGWSSYNEQFF. The DNA for the CDR3 is TGTGCCAGCAGCTTAAGTCTGGGTTGGAGCTCCTACAATGAGCAGTTCTTC.

This clone was counted a few times. The chain couples TRBV28 to TRBJ1-1; 10 nucleotides line up with TRBD1. J lost 4 bases, V lost 7 bases, and 6 bases had no gene match. The CDR3 contains 14 residues. Germline loops: CDR1 MDHEN, CDR2 SYDVKM. The CDR3 protein is CASTRTGGSTEAFF. For the CDR3, the DNA is TGTGCCAGCACACGGACAGGGGGATCCACTGAAGCTTTCTTT.

The chain has TRBV30 and TRBJ1-6, with 7 bases lining up with TRBD1. V trimming: 2 bases; J trimming: 9 bases; junction bases outside the gene matches: 7. The CDR3 covers 14 residues. Germline lookup yields CDR1 GTSNPN and CDR2 SVGIG (reference sequence). The CDR3 nucleotides read TGTGCCTGGAGTCCGACAGGGTACCCTTCACCCCTCCACTTT. Its translation: CAWSPTGYPSPLHF.

V usage is TRBV30 and J usage is TRBJ1-2; D is ambiguous. CDR3 length: 13 amino acids. Germline V gene sequence: CDR1 GTSNPN, CDR2 SVGIG (reference sequence). Trimming pared 1 base from V and 8 bases from J, leaving 14 bases between. CDR3 coding DNA: TGTGCCTGGAGTGCCTTTGGCCAGAAGGGCTACACCTTC. Amino acid sequence: CAWSAFGQKGYTF.

The chain links TRBV27 to TRBJ2-7; 7 nucleotides match TRBD1. Germline lookup yields CDR1 MNHEY and CDR2 SMNVEV (reference sequence). V was clipped by 7 bases and J by 4 bases; unmatched bases: 13. The CDR3 sequence is 15 residues long. CDR3 bases: TGTGCCAGCACCCCAAGAGACAGGGTAGGTTACGAGCAGTACTTC. Residues: CASTPRDRVGYEQYF.